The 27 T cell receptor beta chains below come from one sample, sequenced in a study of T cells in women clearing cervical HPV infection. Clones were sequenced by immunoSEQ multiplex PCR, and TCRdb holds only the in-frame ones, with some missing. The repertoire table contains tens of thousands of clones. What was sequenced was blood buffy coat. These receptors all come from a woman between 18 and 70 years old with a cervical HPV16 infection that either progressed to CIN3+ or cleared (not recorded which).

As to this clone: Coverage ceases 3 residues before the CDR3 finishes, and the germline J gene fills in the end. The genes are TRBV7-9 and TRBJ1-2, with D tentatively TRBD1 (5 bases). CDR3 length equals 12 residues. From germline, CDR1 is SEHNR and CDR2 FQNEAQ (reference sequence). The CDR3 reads CASSGDYYDYTF. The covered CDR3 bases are TGTGCCAGCAGCGGGGACTACTACGAC.

CDR3 loop: CASSLVLDGQYF. CDR3 DNA, as far as it was read: TGTGCCAGCAGCTTAGTGTTAGATGGT. The chain joins TRBV7-9 to TRBJ2-4; no firm D call. The CDR3 is cut off 3 residues early in the read; its end comes from the germline J gene. CDR1 is SEHNR, CDR2 FQNEAQ, per germline (reference sequence). The CDR3 covers 12 residues.

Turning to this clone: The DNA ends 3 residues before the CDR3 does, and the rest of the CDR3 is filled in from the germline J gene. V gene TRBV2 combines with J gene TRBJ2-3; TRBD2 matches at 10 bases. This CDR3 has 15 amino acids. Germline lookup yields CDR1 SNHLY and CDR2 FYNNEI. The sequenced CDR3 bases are TGTGCCAGCAGTGATAAGCGGGGGGGCCAAGAGACG. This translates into CASSDKRGGQET. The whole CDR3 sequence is CASSDKRGGQETQYF.

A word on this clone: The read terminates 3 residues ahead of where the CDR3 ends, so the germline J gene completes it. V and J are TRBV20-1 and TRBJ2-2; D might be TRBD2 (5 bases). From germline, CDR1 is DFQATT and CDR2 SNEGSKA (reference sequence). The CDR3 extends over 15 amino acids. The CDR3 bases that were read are TGCAGTGCCCCCGCCAGCGGACGACTTGGGTCACCG. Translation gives CSAPASGRLGSP. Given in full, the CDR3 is CSAPASGRLGSPLFF.

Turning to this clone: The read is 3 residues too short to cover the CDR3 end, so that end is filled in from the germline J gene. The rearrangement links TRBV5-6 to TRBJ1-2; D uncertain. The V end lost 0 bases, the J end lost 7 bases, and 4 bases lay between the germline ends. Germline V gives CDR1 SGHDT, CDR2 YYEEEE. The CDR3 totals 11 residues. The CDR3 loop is CASSLGAGYTF. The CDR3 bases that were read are TGTGCCAGCAGCTTGGGGGCTGGC.

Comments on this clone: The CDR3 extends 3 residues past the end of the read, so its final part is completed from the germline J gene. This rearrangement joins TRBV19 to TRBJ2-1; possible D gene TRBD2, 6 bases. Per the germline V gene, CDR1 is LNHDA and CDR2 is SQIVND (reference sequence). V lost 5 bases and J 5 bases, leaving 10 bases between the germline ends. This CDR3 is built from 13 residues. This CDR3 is CASSFPGDNEQFF. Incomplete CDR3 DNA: TGTGCCAGTAGTTTTCCGGGGGACAATGAG.

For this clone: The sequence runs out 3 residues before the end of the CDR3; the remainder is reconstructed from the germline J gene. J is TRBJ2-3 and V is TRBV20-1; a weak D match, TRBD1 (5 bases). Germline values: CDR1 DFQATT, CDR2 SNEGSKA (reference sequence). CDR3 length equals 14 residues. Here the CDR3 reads CSAQGETADWAQYF. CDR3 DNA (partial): TGCAGTGCCCAGGGCGAGACTGCCGATTGGGCG.

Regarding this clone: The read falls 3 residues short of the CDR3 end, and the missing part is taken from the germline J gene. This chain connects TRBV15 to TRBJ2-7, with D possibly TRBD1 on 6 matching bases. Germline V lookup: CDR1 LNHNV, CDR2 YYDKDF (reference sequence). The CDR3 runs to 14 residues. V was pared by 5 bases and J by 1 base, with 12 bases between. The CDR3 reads CATSVDRTSYEQYF. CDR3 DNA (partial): TGTGCCACCAGCGTAGACAGGACTTCCTACGAG. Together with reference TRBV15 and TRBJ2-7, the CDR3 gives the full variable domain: DAMVIQNPRYQVTQFGKPVTLSCSQTLNHNVMYWYQQKSSQAPKLLFHYYDKDFNNEADTPDNFQSRRPNTSFCFLDIRSPGLGDTAMYLCATSVDRTSYEQYFGPGTRLTVT.

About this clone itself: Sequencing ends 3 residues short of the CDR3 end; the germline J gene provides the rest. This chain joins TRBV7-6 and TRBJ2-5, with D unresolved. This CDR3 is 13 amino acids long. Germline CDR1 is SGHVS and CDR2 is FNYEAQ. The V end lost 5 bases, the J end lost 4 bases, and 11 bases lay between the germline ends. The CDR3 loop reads CASSRDFRETQYF. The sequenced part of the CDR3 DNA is TGTGCCAGCAGCCGAGACTTTCGAGAGACC.

The CDR3 sequence is CASRAIRGSGSSNQPQYF. The CDR3 DNA, read in part, is TGTGCCAGCAGGGCAATACGGGGAAGTGGCTCTAGCAATCAGCCG. The chain joins TRBV2 to TRBJ2-3; tentative D call: TRBD2 (5 bases). The read stops 3 residues short of the end of the CDR3; the missing end is completed from the germline J gene. CDR1 is SNHLY, CDR2 FYNNEI, per germline. CDR3 length equals 18 residues.

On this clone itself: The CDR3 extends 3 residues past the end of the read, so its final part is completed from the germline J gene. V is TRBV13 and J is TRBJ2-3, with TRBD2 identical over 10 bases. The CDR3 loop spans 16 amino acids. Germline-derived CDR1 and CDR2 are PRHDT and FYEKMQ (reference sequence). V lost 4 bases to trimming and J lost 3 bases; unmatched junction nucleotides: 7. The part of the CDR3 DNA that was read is TGTGCCAGCAGCTCCTCCAGCGGGGGGGCGACAGATACG. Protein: CASSSSSGGATDT. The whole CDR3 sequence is CASSSSSGGATDTQYF.

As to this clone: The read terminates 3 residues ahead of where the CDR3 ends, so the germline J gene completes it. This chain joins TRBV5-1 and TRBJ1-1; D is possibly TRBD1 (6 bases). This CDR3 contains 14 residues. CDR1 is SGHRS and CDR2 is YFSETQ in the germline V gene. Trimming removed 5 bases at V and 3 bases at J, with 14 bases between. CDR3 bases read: TGCGCCAGCAGTTCATACAGGGTGGACACTGAA. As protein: CASSSYRVDTE. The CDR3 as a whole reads CASSSYRVDTEAFF.

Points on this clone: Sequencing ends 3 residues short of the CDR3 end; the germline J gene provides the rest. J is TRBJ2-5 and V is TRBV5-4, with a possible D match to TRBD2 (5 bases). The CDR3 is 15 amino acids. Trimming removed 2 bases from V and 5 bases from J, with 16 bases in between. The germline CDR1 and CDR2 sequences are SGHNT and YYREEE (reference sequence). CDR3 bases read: TGTGCCAGCAGCTTATCTTCGACTACTGGGGAGACC. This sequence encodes CASSLSSTTGET. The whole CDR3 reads CASSLSSTTGETQYF.

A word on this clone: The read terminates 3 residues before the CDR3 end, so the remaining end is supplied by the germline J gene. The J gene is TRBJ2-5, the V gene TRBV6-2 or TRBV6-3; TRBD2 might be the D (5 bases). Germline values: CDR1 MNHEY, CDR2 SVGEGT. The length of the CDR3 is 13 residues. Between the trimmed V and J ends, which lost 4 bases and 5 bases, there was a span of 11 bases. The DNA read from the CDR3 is TGTGCCAGCAGTTCCGGTCCGGGGGAGACC. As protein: CASSSGPGET. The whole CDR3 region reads CASSSGPGETQYF.

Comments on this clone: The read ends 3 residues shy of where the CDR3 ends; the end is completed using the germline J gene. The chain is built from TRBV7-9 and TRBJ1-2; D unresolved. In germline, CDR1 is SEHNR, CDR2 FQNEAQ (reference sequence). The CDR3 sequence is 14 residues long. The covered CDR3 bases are TGTGCCAGCAGCTTTGATCTCATCACAGATACC. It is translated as CASSFDLITDT. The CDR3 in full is CASSFDLITDTYTF.

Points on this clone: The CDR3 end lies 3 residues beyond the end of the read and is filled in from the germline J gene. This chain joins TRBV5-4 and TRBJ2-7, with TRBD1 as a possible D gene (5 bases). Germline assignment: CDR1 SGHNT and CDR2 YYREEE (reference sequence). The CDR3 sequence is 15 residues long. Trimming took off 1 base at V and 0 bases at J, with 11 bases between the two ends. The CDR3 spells CASSLRGRSSYEQYF. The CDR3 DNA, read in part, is TGTGCCAGCAGCTTGAGGGGTCGGAGCTCCTACGAG.

CDR3: CASSMQGGGDYTF. The covered CDR3 bases are TGTGCCAGTAGTATGCAGGGAGGTGGTGAC. The chain has TRBV19 and TRBJ1-2, with D maybe TRBD1 (5 bases). Read data end 3 residues before the CDR3 end; the end is taken from the germline J gene. This CDR3 comprises 13 residues. The germline CDR1 and CDR2 sequences are LNHDA and SQIVND (reference sequence).

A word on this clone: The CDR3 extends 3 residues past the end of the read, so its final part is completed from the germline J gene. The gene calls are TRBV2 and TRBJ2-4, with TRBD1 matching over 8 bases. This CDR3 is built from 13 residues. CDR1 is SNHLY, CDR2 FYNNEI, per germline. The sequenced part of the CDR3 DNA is TGTGCCAGCAGTGCGACAGGGGAAAGTGGT. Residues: CASSATGESG. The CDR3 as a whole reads CASSATGESGQYF.

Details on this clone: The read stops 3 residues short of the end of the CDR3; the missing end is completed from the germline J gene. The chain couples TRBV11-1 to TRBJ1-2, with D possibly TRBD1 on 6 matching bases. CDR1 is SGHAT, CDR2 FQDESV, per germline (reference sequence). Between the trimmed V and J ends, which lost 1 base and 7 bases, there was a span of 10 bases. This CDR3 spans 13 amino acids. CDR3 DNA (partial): TGTGCCAGCAGCTTAGTAACAGGGAGTGGC. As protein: CASSLVTGSG. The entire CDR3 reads CASSLVTGSGYTF.

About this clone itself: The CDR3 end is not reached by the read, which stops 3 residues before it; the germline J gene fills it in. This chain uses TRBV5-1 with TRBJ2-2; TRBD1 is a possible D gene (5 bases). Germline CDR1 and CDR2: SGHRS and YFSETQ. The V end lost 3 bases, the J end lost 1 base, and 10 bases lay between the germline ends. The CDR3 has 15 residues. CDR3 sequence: CASSSLQGNTGELFF. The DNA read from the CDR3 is TGCGCCAGCAGCTCACTCCAGGGGAACACCGGGGAG.

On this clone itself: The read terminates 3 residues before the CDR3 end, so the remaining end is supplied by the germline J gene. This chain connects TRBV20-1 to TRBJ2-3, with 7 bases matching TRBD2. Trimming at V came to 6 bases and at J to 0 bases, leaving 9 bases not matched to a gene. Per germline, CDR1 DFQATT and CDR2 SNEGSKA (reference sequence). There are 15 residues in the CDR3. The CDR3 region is CSALYSGQSTDTQYF. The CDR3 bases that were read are TGCAGTGCCCTTTATAGCGGGCAAAGCACAGATACG.

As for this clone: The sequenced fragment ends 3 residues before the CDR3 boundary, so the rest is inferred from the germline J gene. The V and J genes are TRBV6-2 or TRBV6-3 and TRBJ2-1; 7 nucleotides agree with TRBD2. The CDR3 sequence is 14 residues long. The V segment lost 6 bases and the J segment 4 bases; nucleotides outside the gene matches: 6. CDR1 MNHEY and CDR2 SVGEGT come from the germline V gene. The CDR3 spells CASRPGGSYNEQFF. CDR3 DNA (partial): TGTGCCAGCAGACCCGGGGGGTCTTACAATGAG.

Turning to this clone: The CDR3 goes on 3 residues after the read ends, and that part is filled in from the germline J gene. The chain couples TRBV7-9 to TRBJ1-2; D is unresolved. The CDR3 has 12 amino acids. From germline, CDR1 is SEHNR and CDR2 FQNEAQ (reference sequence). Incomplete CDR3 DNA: TGTGCCAGCAGCTTACCCGACTACGAC. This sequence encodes CASSLPDYD. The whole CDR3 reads CASSLPDYDYTF.

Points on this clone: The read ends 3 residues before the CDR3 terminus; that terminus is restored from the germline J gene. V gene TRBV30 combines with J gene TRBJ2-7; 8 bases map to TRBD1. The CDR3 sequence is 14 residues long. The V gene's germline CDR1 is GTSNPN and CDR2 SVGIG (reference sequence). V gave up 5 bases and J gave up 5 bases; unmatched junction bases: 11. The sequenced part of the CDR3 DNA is TGTGCCTGGGTACCGGGACCAGGGGGCAACGAG. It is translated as CAWVPGPGGNE. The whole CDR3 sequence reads CAWVPGPGGNEQYF.

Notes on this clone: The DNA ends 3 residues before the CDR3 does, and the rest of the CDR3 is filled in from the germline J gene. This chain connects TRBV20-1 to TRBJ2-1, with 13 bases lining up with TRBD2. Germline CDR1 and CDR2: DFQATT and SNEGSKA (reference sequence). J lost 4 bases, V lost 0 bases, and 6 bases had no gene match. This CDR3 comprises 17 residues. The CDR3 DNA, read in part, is TGCAGTGCTAGAGATACTAGCGGGAGGGTTGGGTACAATGAG. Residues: CSARDTSGRVGYNE. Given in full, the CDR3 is CSARDTSGRVGYNEQFF.

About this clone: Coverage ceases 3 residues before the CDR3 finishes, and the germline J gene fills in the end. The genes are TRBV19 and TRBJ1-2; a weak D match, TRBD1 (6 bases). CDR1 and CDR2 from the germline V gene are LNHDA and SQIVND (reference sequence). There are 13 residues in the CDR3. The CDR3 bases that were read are TGTGCCAGTAGTCCCCAGGGGAACTACGAC. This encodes CASSPQGNYD. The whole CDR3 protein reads CASSPQGNYDYTF.

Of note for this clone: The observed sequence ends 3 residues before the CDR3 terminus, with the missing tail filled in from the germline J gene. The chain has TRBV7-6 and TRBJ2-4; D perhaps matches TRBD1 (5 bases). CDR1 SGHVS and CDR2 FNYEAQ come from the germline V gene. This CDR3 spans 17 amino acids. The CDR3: CASSLAEGARRAGGQYF. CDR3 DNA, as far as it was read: TGTGCCAGCAGCTTAGCTGAAGGGGCGCGTCGGGCAGGCGGT.